This T cell receptor (beta chain) was sequenced in a study of T cells after yellow fever vaccination. This CDR3 region has 14 residues. V lost 5 bases, J lost 3 bases, and 8 bases lay in between. Germline V lookup: CDR1 MNHEY, CDR2 SVGAGI. Study findings and constraints: Sorted repertoires could include abundant contaminating clonotypes from bulk cells. Faster peaking, at day 5 versus 15, marked a secondary response that was weaker. Among all clonotypes, a small share was observed in both CD4 and CD8 compartments.

Using its own MiXCR run on the 5' RACE reads, TCRdb lists one record per CDR3 protein. The sample consists of under 700,000 distinct CDR3 sequences, about a sixth of them appearing once. This clonotype showed up just a few times. What it recognizes is unknown. V is TRBV6-5 and J is TRBJ1-6; D ambiguous. The TCR sequence derives from a man younger than 35 who received the YFV17D yellow fever vaccine. Sequencing used PBMCs, obtained roughly 5 days after the first yellow fever vaccination. CDR3 nucleotides: TGTGCCAGCAGTCAGGACCTCTATAATTCACCCCTCCACTTT. It encodes CASSQDLYNSPLHF.